This T cell receptor beta chain was obtained from a study of blood T cell repertoires in COVID-19. Trimming took off 3 bases at V and 2 bases at J, with 8 bases between the two ends. Germline V CDR1 and CDR2: LGHNT, FRNRAP. This CDR3 has 14 residues. Original data processing: Reference gene primer amplification gave nucleated cell count estimates. Measured with immunoSEQ multiplex PCR; TCRdb has only the in-frame clones, and not every one. That table gives V, J and clone size, and the DNA gave D and trimming. The sample lists fewer than 70,000 clones, 80% to 90% occurring once. Sequencing was carried out using peripheral blood. The chain is built from TRBV12-5 and TRBJ1-3; D possibly corresponds to TRBD1 (5 bases). The sequence came from a human donor in a cohort sampled during active COVID-19. The CDR3 nucleotides are TGTGCTAGTGGTTTATCGGGGGCTGGAAACACCATATATTTT. Its protein is CASGLSGAGNTIYF. Combining the CDR3 with reference TRBV12-5 and TRBJ1-3 gives the whole variable domain DARVTQTPRHKVTEMGQEVTMRCQPILGHNTVFWYRQTMMQGLELLAYFRNRAPLDDSGMPKDRFSAEMPDATLATLKIQPSEPRDSAVYFCASGLSGAGNTIYFGEGSWLTVV.